The clone carrying this T cell receptor (beta chain) appeared many times. Antigen specificity is unknown. Reverse transcription used 450 to 500 ng RNA and constant-region primers for alpha and beta. Alpha and beta chain libraries were made separately by chain-specific third strand synthesis with multiplexing indices. TCRdb called the 5' RACE reads again in MiXCR, with one record for every CDR3 protein. The sample shows 12,000 or so distinct CDR3 sequences, around 9.3% of them seen only once. This sample was included in a study of HIV-infected patients and healthy controls. Looking at the study overall: Total CDR3 counts per chain did not differ significantly between patients and controls. Whole-study results and caveats: With just sixteen HIV-infected individuals processed, the findings' generality was considered strongly limited. Eight alpha and eight beta V genes differed significantly in mean usage between HIV-infected patients and controls. Untreated HIV+ repertoires had roughly threefold fewer distinct CDR3s and lower Shannon diversity than healthy controls.

No cell fractionation was done, so the repertoire covers all unsorted peripheral blood T cells. The sequence was collected from an adult with HIV infection. The donor label of this sample is uncertain. The sample consisted of blood, taken before antiretroviral therapy.

Here the CDR3 DNA reads TGCGCCAGCAGTGATGAGTACTCTAGCGGGATAGACGGGGAGCTGTTTTTT. This codes for CASSDEYSSGIDGELFF. The chain recombines TRBV10-1 with TRBJ2-2, with TRBD2 matching 9 bases. The CDR3 runs to 17 residues. V dropped 3 bases and J dropped 7; count of bases not matched to a gene: 12. The germline gives CDR1 WNHNN, CDR2 SYGVQD (reference sequence).